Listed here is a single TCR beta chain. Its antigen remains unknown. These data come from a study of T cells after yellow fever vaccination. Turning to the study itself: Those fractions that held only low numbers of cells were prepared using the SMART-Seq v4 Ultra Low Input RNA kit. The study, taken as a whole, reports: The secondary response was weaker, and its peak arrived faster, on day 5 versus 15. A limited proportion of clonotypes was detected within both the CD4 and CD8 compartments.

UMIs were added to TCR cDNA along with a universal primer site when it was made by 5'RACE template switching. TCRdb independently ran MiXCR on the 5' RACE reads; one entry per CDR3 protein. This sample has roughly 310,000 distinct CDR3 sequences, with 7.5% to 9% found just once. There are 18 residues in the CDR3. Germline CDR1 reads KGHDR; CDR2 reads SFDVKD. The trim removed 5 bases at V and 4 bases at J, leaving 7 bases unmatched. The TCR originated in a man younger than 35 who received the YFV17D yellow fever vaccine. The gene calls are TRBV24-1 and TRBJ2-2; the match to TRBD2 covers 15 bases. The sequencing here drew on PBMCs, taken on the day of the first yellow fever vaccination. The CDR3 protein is CATSGGTSGGTLTGELFF. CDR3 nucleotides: TGTGCCACCAGTGGCGGGACTAGCGGGGGGACCCTCACCGGGGAGCTGTTTTTT.